This TCR beta chain is drawn from a study of identical twins. Germline CDR1 and CDR2: ENHRY and SYGVKD. This CDR3 contains 14 residues. Concerning this clonotype: The junction departs from germline at one end; a sequencing error may be responsible.

TCRdb called the 5' RACE reads again in MiXCR, with one record for every CDR3 protein. The profile shows some 570,000 distinct CDR3 sequences, approximately 20% of them singletons. The sample also formed part of further work on yellow fever vaccine responses in identical twins.

This chain links TRBV10-3 with TRBJ1-3, with 7 bases aligning to TRBD1. The TCR originated in a woman younger than 35 in good health. Sequencing used CD4+ T cells sorted from blood. The CDR3 loop reads CAVSGTASGNSIYF. The CDR3 DNA is TGTGCCGTCAGCGGGACAGCGTCTGGAAACTCCATATATTTT.